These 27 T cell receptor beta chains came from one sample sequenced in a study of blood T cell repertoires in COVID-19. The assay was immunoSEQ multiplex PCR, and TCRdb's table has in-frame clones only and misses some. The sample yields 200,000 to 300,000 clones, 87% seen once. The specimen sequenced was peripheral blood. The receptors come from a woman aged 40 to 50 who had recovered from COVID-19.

CDR3 loop: CASSQDLVRNEQFF. The DNA of the CDR3 is TGTGCCAGCAGCCAAGATCTAGTGCGGAATGAGCAGTTCTTC. The V and J genes are TRBV3-1 (or the pseudogene TRBV3-2) and TRBJ2-1, with D uncertain. CDR1 LGHDT and CDR2 YNNKEL come from the germline V gene (reference sequence). Deletions cut 0 bases from V and 7 bases from J, with 10 bases between. The length of the CDR3 is 14 residues.

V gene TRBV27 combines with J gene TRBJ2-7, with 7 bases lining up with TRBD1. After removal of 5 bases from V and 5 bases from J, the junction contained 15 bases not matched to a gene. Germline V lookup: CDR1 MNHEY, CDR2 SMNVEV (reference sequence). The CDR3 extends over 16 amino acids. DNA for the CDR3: TGTGCCAGCAGTCGATACGTGGGGACAGACCATAACGAGCAGTACTTC. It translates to CASSRYVGTDHNEQYF.

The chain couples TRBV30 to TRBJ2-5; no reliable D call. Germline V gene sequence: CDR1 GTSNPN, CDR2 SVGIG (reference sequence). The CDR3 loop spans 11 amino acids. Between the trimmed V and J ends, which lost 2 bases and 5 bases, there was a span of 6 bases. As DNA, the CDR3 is TGTGCCTGGAGTCTGAGGGAGACCCAGTACTTC. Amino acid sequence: CAWSLRETQYF.

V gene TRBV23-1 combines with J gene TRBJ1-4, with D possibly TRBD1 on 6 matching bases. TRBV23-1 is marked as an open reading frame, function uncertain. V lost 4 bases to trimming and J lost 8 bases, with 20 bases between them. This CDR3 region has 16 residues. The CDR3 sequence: CASSPPRGGGGEKLFF. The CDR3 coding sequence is TGCGCCAGCAGTCCCCCCCGGGGCGGGGGCGGAGAAAAACTGTTTTTT.

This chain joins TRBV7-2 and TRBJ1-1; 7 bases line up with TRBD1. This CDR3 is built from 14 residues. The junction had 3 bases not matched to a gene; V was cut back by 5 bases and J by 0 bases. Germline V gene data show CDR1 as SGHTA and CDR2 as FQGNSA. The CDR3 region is CASSIQGMNTEAFF. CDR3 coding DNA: TGTGCCAGCAGCATACAGGGGATGAACACTGAAGCTTTCTTT.

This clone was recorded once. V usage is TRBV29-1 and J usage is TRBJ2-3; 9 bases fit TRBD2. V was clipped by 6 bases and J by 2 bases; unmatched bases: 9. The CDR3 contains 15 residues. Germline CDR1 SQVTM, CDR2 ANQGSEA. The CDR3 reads CSVGRAGGITDTQYF. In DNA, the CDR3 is TGCAGCGTCGGCCGGGCGGGGGGGATCACAGATACGCAGTATTTT.

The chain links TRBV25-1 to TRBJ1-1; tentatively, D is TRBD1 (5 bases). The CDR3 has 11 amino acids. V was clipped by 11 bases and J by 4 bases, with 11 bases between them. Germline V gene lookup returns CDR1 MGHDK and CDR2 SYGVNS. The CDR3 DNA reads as TGTGCCGCCTTTAGGGGCACTGAAGCTTTCTTT. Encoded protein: CAAFRGTEAFF.

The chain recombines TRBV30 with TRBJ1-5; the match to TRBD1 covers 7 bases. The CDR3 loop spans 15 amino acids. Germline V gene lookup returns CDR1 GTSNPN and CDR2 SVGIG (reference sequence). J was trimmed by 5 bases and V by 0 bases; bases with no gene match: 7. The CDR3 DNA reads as TGTGCCTGGAGTGTAAACAGGGGCTACGATCAGCCCCAGCATTTT. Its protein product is CAWSVNRGYDQPQHF.

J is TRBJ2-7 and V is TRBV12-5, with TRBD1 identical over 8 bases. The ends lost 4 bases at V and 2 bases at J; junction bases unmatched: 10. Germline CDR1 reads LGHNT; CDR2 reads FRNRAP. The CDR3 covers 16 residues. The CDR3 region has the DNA TGTGCTAGTGGTTATACTTCCGGGACAGGACCCTACGAGCAGTACTTC. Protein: CASGYTSGTGPYEQYF. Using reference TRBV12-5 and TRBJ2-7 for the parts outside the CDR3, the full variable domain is DARVTQTPRHKVTEMGQEVTMRCQPILGHNTVFWYRQTMMQGLELLAYFRNRAPLDDSGMPKDRFSAEMPDATLATLKIQPSEPRDSAVYFCASGYTSGTGPYEQYFGPGTRLTVT.

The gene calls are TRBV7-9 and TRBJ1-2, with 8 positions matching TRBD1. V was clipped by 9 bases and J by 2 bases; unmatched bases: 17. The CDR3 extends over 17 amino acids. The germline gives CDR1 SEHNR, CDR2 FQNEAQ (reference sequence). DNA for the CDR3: TGTGCCAGTGAGCGGACAGGGCAATTTCGGGGGAACTATGGCTACACCTTC. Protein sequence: CASERTGQFRGNYGYTF.

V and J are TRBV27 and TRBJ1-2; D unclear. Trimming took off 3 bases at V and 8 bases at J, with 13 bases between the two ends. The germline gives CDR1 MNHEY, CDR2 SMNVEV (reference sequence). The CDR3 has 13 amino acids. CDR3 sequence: CASSFKGVGGYTF. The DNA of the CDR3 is TGTGCCAGCAGTTTCAAGGGAGTGGGGGGCTACACCTTC.

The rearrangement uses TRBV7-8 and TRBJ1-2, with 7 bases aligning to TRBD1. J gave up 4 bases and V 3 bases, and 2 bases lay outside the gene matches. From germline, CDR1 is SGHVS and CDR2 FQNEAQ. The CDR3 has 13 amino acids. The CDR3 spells CASSLTGLYGYTF. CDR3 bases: TGTGCCAGCAGCTTGACAGGGCTCTATGGCTACACCTTC.

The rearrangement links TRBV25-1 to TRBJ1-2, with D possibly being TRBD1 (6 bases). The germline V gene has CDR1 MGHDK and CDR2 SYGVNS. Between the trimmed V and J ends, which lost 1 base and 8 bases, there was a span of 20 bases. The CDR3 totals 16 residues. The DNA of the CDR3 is TGTGCCAGCAGTGAATCGGGGGGCGCTGGGTTGAGGGGCTACACCTTC. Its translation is CASSESGGAGLRGYTF.

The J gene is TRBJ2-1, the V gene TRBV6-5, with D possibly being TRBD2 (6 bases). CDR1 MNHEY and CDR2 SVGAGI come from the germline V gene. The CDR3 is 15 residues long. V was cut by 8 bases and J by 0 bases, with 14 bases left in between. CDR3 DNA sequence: TGTGCCAGCTCAGGAGGGTCAACCTCCTACAATGAGCAGTTCTTC. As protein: CASSGGSTSYNEQFF.

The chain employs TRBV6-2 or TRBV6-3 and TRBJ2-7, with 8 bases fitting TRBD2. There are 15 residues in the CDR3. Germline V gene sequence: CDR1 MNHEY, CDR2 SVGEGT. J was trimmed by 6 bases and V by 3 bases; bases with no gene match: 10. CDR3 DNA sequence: TGTGCCAGCAGTTATGGGGGCGCGGGGGGCTCCGAGCAGTACTTC. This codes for CASSYGGAGGSEQYF.

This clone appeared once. DNA of the CDR3: TGTGCCTGGAGTGTTGGGACAGGGGTAGGGAATCAGCCCCAGCATTTT. As protein: CAWSVGTGVGNQPQHF. This chain links TRBV30 with TRBJ1-5, with 10 positions matching TRBD1. CDR3 length equals 16 residues. Germline trimming cut 0 bases from V and 4 bases from J; bases unmatched to any gene: 6. Germline V gives CDR1 GTSNPN, CDR2 SVGIG (reference sequence). The variable domain in full, with the rest retrieved from reference TRBV30 and TRBJ1-5, is SQTIHQWPATLVQPVGSPLSLECTVEGTSNPNLYWYRQAAGRGLQLLFYSVGIGQISSEVPQNLSASRPQDRQFILSSKKLLLSDSGFYLCAWSVGTGVGNQPQHFGDGTRLSIL.

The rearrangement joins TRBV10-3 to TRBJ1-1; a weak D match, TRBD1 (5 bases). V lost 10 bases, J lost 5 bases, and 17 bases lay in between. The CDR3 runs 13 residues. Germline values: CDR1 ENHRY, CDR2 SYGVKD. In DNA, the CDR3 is TGTGCCACCGTATCTAGGGGTGGAACTGAAGCTTTCTTT. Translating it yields CATVSRGGTEAFF.

The CDR3 region has the DNA TGTGCCAGCAGTTCCGGGGGGGATCATGGCTACACCTTC. Its translation is CASSSGGDHGYTF. The rearrangement links TRBV6-6 to TRBJ1-2; maybe TRBD1 (5 bases). Germline V gives CDR1 MNHNY, CDR2 SVGAGI (reference sequence). This CDR3 region has 13 residues. Trimming removed 4 bases from V and 6 bases from J, with 12 bases in between.

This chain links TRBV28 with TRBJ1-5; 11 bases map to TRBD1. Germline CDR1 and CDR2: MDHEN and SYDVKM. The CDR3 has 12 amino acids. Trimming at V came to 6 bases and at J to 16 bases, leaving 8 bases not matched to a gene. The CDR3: CASRRWTGGAHF. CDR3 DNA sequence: TGTGCCAGCAGGCGGTGGACAGGGGGCGCTCATTTT.

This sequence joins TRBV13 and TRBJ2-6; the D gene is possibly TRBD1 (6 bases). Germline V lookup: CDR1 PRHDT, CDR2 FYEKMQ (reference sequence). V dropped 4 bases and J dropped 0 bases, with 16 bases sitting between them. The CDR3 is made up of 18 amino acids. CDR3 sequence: CASSSPQGFYSGANVLTF. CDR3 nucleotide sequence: TGTGCCAGCAGCTCCCCCCAGGGGTTTTACTCTGGGGCCAACGTCCTGACTTTC.

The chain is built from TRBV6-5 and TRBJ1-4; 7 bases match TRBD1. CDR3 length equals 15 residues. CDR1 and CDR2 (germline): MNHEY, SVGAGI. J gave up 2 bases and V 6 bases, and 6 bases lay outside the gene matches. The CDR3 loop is CASSSTGATNEKLFF. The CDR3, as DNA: TGTGCCAGCAGCTCCACAGGGGCCACTAATGAAAAACTGTTTTTT.

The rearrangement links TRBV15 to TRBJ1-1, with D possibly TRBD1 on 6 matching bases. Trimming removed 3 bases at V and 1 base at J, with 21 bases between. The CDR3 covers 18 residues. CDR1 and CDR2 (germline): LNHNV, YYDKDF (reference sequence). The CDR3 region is CATSRGGQGIYENTEAFF. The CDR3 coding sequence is TGTGCCACCAGCAGGGGTGGGCAGGGGATATACGAGAACACTGAAGCTTTCTTT.

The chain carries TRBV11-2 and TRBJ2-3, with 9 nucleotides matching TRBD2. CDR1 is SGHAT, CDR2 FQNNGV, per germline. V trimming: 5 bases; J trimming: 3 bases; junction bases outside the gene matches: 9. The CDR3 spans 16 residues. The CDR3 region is CASSQGRGGRTDTQYF. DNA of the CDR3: TGTGCCAGCAGCCAGGGGCGGGGGGGCCGTACAGATACGCAGTATTTT. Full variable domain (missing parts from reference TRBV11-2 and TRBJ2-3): EAGVAQSPRYKIIEKRQSVAFWCNPISGHATLYWYQQILGQGPKLLIQFQNNGVVDDSQLPKDRFSAERLKGVDSTLKIQPAKLEDSAVYLCASSQGRGGRTDTQYFGPGTRLTVL.

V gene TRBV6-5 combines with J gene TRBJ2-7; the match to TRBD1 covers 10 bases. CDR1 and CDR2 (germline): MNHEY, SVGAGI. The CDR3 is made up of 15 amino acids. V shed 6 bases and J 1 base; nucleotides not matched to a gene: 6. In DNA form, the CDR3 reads TGTGCCAGCAGCCAACCGGGACAGGGGTCCTACGAGCAGTACTTC. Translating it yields CASSQPGQGSYEQYF.

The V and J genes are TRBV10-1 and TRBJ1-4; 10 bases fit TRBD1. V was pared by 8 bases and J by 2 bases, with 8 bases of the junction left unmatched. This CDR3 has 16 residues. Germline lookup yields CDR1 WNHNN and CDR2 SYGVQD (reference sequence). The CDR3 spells CASAAGQGLTNEKLFF. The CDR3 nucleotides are TGCGCCAGCGCTGCGGGACAGGGGCTGACTAATGAAAAACTGTTTTTT.

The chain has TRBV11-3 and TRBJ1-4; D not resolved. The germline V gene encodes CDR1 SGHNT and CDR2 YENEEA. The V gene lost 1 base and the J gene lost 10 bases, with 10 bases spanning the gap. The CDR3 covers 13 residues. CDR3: CASSLGVRGKLFF. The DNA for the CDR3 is TGTGCCAGCAGCTTAGGGGTCCGGGGAAAACTGTTTTTT.

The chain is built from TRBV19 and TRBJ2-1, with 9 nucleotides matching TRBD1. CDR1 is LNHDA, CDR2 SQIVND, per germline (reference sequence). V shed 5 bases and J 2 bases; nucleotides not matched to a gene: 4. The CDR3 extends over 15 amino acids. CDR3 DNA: TGTGCCAGTAGTCTAGGGACAGGGACCTACAATGAGCAGTTCTTC. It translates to CASSLGTGTYNEQFF.